Detailed here is one T cell receptor beta chain. Its antigen is unknown. It was with 60 Vbeta and 13 Jbeta primers that the PCR ran. Sequencing used immunoSEQ multiplex PCR; TCRdb keeps in-frame clones, though not all of them. The sample holds 220,000 or so clones, around 73% seen once. This entry comes from a study of cytomegalovirus exposure and HLA in healthy donors. V shed 3 bases and J shed 1 base, with 9 bases lying between them. The CDR3 spans 14 residues. The germline V gene has CDR1 MDHEN and CDR2 SYDVKM. Study findings and constraints: Earlier analysis looked at TCR beta V segments, and most were productive about 87% or about 30% of the time. Both high specificity and high sensitivity reportedly marked the classifier's diagnosis of cytomegalovirus status.

Specimen: PBMCs. The genes are TRBV28 and TRBJ1-1; D unresolved. The clonotype comes from a male donor in good health and CMV-seronegative. CDR3 sequence (DNA): TGTGCCAGCAGTTTGAGGGCGCAGAACACTGAAGCTTTCTTT. This encodes CASSLRAQNTEAFF.